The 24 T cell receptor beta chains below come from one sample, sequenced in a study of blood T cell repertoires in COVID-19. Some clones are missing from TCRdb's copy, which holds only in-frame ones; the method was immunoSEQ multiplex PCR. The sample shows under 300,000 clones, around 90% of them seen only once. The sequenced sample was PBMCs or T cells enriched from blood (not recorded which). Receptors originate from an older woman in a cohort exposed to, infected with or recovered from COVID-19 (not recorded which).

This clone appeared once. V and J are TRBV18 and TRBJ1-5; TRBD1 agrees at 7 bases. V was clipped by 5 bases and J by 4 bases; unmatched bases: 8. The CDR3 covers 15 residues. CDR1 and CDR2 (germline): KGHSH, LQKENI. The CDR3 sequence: CASSTTNRGNQPQHF. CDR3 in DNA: TGTGCCAGCTCAACTACTAACAGGGGTAATCAGCCCCAGCATTTT.

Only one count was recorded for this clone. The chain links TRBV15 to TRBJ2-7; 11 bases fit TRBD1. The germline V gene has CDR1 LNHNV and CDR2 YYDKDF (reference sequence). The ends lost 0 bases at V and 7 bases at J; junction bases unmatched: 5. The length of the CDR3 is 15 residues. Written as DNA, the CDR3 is TGTGCCACCAGCAGAGATCGGGACAGGGGGGGAGAGCAGTACTTC. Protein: CATSRDRDRGGEQYF.

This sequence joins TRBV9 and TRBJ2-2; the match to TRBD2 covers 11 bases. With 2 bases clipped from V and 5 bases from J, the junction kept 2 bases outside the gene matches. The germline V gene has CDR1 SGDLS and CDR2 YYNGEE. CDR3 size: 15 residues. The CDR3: CASSVSGRGTGELFF. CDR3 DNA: TGTGCCAGCAGCGTTAGCGGGAGGGGAACCGGGGAGCTGTTTTTT. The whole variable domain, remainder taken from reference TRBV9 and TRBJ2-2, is DSGVTQTPKHLITATGQRVTLRCSPRSGDLSVYWYQQSLDQGLQFLIQYYNGEERAKGNILERFSAQQFPDLHSELNLSSLELGDSALYFCASSVSGRGTGELFFGEGSRLTVL.

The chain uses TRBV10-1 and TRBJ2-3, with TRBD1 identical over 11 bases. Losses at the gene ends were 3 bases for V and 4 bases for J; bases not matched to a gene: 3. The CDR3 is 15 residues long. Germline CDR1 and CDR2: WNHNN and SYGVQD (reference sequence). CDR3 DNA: TGCGCCAGCAGTGAACCGGGACAGGGGGCAGATACGCAGTATTTT. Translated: CASSEPGQGADTQYF.

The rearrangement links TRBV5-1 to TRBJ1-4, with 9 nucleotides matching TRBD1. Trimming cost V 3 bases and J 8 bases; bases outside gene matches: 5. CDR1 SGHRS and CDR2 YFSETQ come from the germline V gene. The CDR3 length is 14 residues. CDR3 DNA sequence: TGCGCCAGCAGCTCTGGACAGGGGACGGAAAAACTGTTTTTT. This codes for CASSSGQGTEKLFF.

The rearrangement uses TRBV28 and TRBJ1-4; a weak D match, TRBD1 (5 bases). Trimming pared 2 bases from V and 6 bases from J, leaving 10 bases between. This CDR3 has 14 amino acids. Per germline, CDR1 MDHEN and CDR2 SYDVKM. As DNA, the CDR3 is TGTGCCAGCAGTTTAACAGGTCCGGATGAAAAACTGTTTTTT. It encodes CASSLTGPDEKLFF.

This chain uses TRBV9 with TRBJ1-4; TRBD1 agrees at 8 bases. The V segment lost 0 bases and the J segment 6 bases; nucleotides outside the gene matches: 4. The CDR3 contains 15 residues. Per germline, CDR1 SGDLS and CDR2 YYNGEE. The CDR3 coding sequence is TGTGCCAGCAGCGTAGAGGGACAGGAGGATGAAAAACTGTTTTTT. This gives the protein CASSVEGQEDEKLFF.

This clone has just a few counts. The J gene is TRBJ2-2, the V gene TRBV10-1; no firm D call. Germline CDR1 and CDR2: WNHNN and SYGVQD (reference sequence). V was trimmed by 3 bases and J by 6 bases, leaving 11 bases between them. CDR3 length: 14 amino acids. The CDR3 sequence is CASSDPMASGELFF. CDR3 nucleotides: TGCGCCAGCAGTGACCCCATGGCCTCCGGGGAGCTGTTTTTT.

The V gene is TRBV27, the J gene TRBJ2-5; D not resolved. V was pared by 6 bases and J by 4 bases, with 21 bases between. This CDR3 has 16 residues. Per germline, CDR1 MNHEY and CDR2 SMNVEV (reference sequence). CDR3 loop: CASRSRDGLSGETQYF. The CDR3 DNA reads TGTGCCAGCAGGAGTCGCGACGGATTGTCAGGAGAGACCCAGTACTTC.

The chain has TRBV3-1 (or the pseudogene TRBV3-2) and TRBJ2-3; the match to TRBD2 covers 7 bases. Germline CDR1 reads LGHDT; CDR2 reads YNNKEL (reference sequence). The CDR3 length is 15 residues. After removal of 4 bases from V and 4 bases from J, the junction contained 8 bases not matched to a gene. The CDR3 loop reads CASSLPASGADTQYF. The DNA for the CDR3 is TGTGCCAGCAGCCTCCCGGCTAGCGGCGCAGATACGCAGTATTTT.

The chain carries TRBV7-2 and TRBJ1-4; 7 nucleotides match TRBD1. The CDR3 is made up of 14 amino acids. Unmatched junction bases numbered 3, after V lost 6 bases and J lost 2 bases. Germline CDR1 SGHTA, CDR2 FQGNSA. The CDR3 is CASSLQGTNEKLFF. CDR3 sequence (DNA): TGTGCCAGCAGTCTACAGGGGACTAATGAAAAACTGTTTTTT.

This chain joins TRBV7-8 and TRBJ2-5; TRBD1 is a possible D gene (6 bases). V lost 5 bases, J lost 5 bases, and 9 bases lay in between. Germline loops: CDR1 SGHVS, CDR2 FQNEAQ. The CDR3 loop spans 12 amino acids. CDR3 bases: TGTGCCAGCAGCCAGGGGTGGGAGACCCAGTACTTC. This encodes CASSQGWETQYF.

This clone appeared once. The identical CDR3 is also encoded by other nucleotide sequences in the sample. CDR3 DNA: TGTGCCAGCAGCTTGACAGGGGGAGGAAACACCATATATTTT. Its translation: CASSLTGGGNTIYF. The chain uses TRBV7-9 and TRBJ1-3, with 9 positions matching TRBD1. This CDR3 region has 14 residues. With 3 bases clipped from V and 4 bases from J, the junction kept 1 base outside the gene matches. Germline CDR1 SEHNR, CDR2 FQNEAQ (reference sequence).

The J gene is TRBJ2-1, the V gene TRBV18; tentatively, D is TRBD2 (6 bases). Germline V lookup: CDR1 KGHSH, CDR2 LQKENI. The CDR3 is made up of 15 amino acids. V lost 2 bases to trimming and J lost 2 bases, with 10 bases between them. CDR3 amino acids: CASSPSGRTYNEQFF. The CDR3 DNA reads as TGTGCCAGCTCACCATCCGGGAGAACCTACAATGAGCAGTTCTTC.

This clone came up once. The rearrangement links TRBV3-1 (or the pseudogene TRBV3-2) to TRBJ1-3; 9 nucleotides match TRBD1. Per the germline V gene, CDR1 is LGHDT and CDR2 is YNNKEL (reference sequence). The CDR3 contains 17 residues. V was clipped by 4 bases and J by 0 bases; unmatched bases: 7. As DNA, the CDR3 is TGTGCCAGCAGCCCCCGGGACAGGGCCCTCTCTGGAAACACCATATATTTT. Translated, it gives CASSPRDRALSGNTIYF.

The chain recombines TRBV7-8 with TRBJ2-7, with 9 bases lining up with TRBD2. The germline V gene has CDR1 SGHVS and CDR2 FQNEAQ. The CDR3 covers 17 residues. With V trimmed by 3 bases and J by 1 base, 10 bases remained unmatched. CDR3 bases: TGTGCCAGCAGCTTCGGGGTAGCGGGAGTCCGGTCCTACGAGCAGTACTTC. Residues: CASSFGVAGVRSYEQYF.

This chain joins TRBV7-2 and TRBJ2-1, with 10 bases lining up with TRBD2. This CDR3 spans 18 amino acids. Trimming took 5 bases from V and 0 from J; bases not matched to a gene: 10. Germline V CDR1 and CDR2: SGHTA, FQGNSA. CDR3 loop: CASSEGIAGGFSYNEQFF. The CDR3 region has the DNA TGTGCCAGCAGCGAAGGGATAGCGGGAGGCTTCTCCTACAATGAGCAGTTCTTC. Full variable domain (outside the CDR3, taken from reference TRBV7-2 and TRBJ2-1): GAGVSQSPSNKVTEKGKDVELRCDPISGHTALYWYRQSLGQGLEFLIYFQGNSAPDKSGLPSDRFSAERTGGSVSTLTIQRTQQEDSAVYLCASSEGIAGGFSYNEQFFGPGTRLTVL.

The CDR3 loop reads CASSGTSGSKGQYF. CDR3 nucleotide sequence: TGTGCCAGTAGCGGGACTAGCGGATCCAAGGGGCAGTACTTC. J is TRBJ2-7 and V is TRBV19; TRBD2 matches at 11 bases. The CDR3 is made up of 14 amino acids. Germline lookup yields CDR1 LNHDA and CDR2 SQIVND (reference sequence). Losses at the gene ends were 6 bases for V and 9 bases for J; bases not matched to a gene: 10.

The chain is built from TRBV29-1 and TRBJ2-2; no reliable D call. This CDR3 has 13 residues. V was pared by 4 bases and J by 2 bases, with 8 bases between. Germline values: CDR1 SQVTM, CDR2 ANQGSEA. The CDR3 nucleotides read TGCAGCGTTGTCAGGCCAAACACCGGGGAGCTGTTTTTT. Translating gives CSVVRPNTGELFF.

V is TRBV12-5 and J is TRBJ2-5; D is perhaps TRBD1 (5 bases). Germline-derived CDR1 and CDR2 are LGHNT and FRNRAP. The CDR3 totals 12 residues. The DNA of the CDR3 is TGTGAGAGATCGGTGGGGCTGGAGACCCAGTACTTC. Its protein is CERSVGLETQYF. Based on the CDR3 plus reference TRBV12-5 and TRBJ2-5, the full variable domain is DARVTQTPRHKVTEMGQEVTMRCQPILGHNTVFWYRQTMMQGLELLAYFRNRAPLDDSGMPKDRFSAEMPDATLATLKIQPSEPRDSAVYFCERSVGLETQYFGPGTRLLVL.

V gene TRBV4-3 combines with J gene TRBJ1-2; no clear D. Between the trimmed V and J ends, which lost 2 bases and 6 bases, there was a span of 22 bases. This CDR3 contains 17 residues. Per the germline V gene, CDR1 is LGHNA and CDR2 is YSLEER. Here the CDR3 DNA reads TGCGCCAGCAGCCAATTTCTTTTAGCGGCGTCTCTCGATGGCTACACCTTC. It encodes CASSQFLLAASLDGYTF.

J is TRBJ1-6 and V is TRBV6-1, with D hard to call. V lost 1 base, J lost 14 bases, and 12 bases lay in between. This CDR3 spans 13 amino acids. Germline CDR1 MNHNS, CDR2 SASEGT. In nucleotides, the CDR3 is TGTGCCAGCAGTGAAGAAGAACGTCCGGCCCTCCACTTT. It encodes CASSEEERPALHF.

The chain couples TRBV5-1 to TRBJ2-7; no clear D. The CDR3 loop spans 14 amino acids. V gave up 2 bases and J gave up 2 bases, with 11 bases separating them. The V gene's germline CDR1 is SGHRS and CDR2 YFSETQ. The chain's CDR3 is CASSLGEPPYEQYF. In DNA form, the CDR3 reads TGCGCCAGCAGCTTAGGAGAACCCCCCTACGAGCAGTACTTC.

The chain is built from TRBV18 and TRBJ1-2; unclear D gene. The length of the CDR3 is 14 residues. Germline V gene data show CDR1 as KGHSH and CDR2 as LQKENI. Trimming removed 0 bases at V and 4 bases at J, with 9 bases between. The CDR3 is CASSPPSGSYGYTF. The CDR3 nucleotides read TGTGCCAGCTCACCACCGTCGGGAAGCTATGGCTACACCTTC. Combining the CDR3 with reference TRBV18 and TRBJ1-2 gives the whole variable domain NAGVMQNPRHLVRRRGQEARLRCSPMKGHSHVYWYRQLPEEGLKFMVYLQKENIIDESGMPKERFSAEFPKEGPSILRIQQVVRGDSAAYFCASSPPSGSYGYTFGSGTRLTVV.